These 21 T cell receptor beta chains were all obtained from the same sample, sequenced in a study of Ad26.COV2.S vaccination and SARS-CoV-2 variants. Measured with immunoSEQ multiplex PCR; TCRdb has only the in-frame clones, and not every one. The repertoire includes about 350,000 clones, about 92% of them detected once, and about 3.9% sits in the top ten. Here the sequenced sample was peripheral blood, taken after recovery from COVID-19. These TCRs come from a human donor who had recovered from COVID-19.

This clone came up once. At the DNA level, this CDR3 is encoded by other sequences in the same sample as well. The V and J genes are TRBV4-3 and TRBJ1-1; D is unclear. Germline lookup yields CDR1 LGHNA and CDR2 YSLEER. There are 13 residues in the CDR3. The V and J ends lost 0 bases and 0 bases respectively, with 2 bases between them. The CDR3 DNA follows: TGCGCCAGCAGCCAAGATCTGAACACTGAAGCTTTCTTT. The encoded protein is CASSQDLNTEAFF.

This clone was recorded once. This chain joins TRBV5-6 and TRBJ2-2; D remains unclear. Germline loops: CDR1 SGHDT, CDR2 YYEEEE. The CDR3 runs 11 residues. Trimming cost V 4 bases and J 7 bases, with 5 bases left between them. This chain's CDR3 is CASSRFGELFF. In DNA form, the CDR3 reads TGTGCCAGCAGCCGCTTCGGGGAGCTGTTTTTT.

The V gene is TRBV20-1, the J gene TRBJ1-2; D not certain. V was trimmed by 3 bases and J by 5 bases, leaving 10 bases between them. Germline loops: CDR1 DFQATT, CDR2 SNEGSKA (reference sequence). The CDR3 extends over 12 amino acids. Written as DNA, the CDR3 is TGCAGTGCTAGTCACGGACTTTATGGCTACACCTTC. This sequence encodes CSASHGLYGYTF.

About this clone: The sample carries other DNA sequences with the same CDR3. The chain is built from TRBV27 and TRBJ2-1; tentatively, D is TRBD1 or TRBD2 (5 bases each). The CDR3 length is 14 residues. Germline CDR1 is MNHEY and CDR2 is SMNVEV (reference sequence). With 3 bases removed from V and 6 bases from J, the gap between germline ends came to 12 bases. CDR3 sequence (DNA): TGTGCCAGCAGTTTGGGGCTAGCCGGCAATGAGCAGTTCTTC. The encoded protein is CASSLGLAGNEQFF.

The CDR3 here is CASSLPGGRSPLHF. Here the CDR3 DNA reads TGTGCCAGCAGCTTACCAGGGGGACGGTCACCCCTCCACTTT. The gene calls are TRBV5-8 and TRBJ1-6, with 7 bases identical to TRBD1. Germline values: CDR1 SGHTS, CDR2 YDEGEE. This CDR3 comprises 14 residues. J lost 10 bases, V lost 2 bases, and 6 bases had no gene match.

This rearrangement joins TRBV29-1 to TRBJ2-1; 9 nucleotides align to TRBD1. Germline CDR1 reads SQVTM; CDR2 reads ANQGSEA. There are 14 residues in the CDR3. V trimming: 6 bases; J trimming: 4 bases; junction bases outside the gene matches: 7. The CDR3 sequence is CSVDTGGQYNEQFF. CDR3 DNA sequence: TGCAGCGTGGATACAGGGGGCCAATACAATGAGCAGTTCTTC.

The chain is built from TRBV15 and TRBJ2-3, with D perhaps matching TRBD2 (5 bases). CDR1 and CDR2 from the germline V gene are LNHNV and YYDKDF (reference sequence). With 4 bases removed from V and 4 bases from J, the gap between germline ends came to 9 bases. The CDR3 runs 13 residues. CDR3 loop: CATSILRADTQYF. The CDR3 nucleotides are TGTGCCACCAGCATTTTGCGGGCAGATACGCAGTATTTT. Full variable domain (outside the CDR3, taken from reference TRBV15 and TRBJ2-3): DAMVIQNPRYQVTQFGKPVTLSCSQTLNHNVMYWYQQKSSQAPKLLFHYYDKDFNNEADTPDNFQSRRPNTSFCFLDIRSPGLGDTAMYLCATSILRADTQYFGPGTRLTVL.

This clone was detected a few times. This chain connects TRBV3-1 (or the pseudogene TRBV3-2) to TRBJ1-2; unclear D gene. CDR3 length: 13 residues. Deletions cut 4 bases from V and 4 bases from J, with 10 bases between. CDR1 is LGHDT and CDR2 is YNNKEL in the germline V gene (reference sequence). The CDR3 reads CASSPGVVYGYTF. CDR3 in DNA: TGTGCCAGCAGCCCCGGGGTTGTCTATGGCTACACCTTC.

The J gene is TRBJ2-1, the V gene TRBV19; TRBD2 agrees at 13 bases. V dropped 9 bases and J dropped 6; count of bases not matched to a gene: 2. This CDR3 is 13 amino acids long. Germline V gives CDR1 LNHDA, CDR2 SQIVND (reference sequence). This CDR3 reads CASGLAGANEQFF. The CDR3 nucleotides read TGTGCCAGCGGACTAGCGGGGGCCAATGAGCAGTTCTTC. The full variable domain, its missing parts supplied by reference TRBV19 and TRBJ2-1, is DGGITQSPKYLFRKEGQNVTLSCEQNLNHDAMYWYRQDPGQGLRLIYYSQIVNDFQKGDIAEGYSVSREKKESFPLTVTSAQKNPTAFYLCASGLAGANEQFFGPGTRLTVL.

Here the CDR3 reads CASSLGPGDRGPYSPLHF. Written as DNA, the CDR3 is TGTGCCAGCAGCTTAGGACCGGGGGACAGGGGGCCCTATTCACCCCTCCACTTT. The V and J genes are TRBV7-6 and TRBJ1-6; 12 nucleotides agree with TRBD1. The CDR3 runs to 18 residues. Germline trimming cut 1 base from V and 8 bases from J; bases unmatched to any gene: 9. The germline CDR1 and CDR2 sequences are SGHVS and FNYEAQ.

Only one count was recorded for this clone. The V call is TRBV15, the J call TRBJ2-1, with D maybe TRBD2 (6 bases). In germline, CDR1 is LNHNV, CDR2 YYDKDF (reference sequence). CDR3 size: 18 residues. Trimming cost V 3 bases and J 2 bases, with 20 bases left between them. The CDR3 is CATSSAFGGTRAYNEQFF. The CDR3, as DNA: TGTGCCACCAGCAGTGCATTCGGGGGTACTAGGGCCTACAATGAGCAGTTCTTC.

The chain has TRBV18 and TRBJ1-1; TRBD1 aligns across 8 bases. CDR1 KGHSH and CDR2 LQKENI come from the germline V gene. There are 14 residues in the CDR3. Trimming took 6 bases from V and 2 from J; bases not matched to a gene: 5. CDR3 sequence reads: CASSPDRANTEAFF. The CDR3 DNA sequence: TGTGCCAGCTCCCCGGACAGGGCTAACACTGAAGCTTTCTTT.

CDR3 in amino acids: CASSLEQSPYGYTF. The CDR3 DNA is TGTGCCAGCAGCTTGGAGCAGAGTCCCTATGGCTACACCTTC. The chain recombines TRBV5-6 with TRBJ1-2; no definite D call. Per germline, CDR1 SGHDT and CDR2 YYEEEE. V shed 0 bases and J shed 4 bases, with 10 bases lying between them. The CDR3 has 14 residues.

With respect to this clone: Other DNA sequences in this sample translate to the same CDR3. The chain joins TRBV6-2 or TRBV6-3 to TRBJ2-7; D gene ambiguous. CDR1 and CDR2 from the germline V gene are MNHEY and SVGEGT. V lost 4 bases, J lost 1 base, and 5 bases lay in between. The CDR3 is 12 amino acids. CDR3 in DNA: TGTGCCAGCAGTTCCTCGTCCTACGAGCAGTACTTC. Translated, it gives CASSSSSYEQYF.

V is TRBV5-1 and J is TRBJ2-1; D perhaps matches TRBD1 (6 bases). With 4 bases removed from V and 4 bases from J, the gap between germline ends came to 12 bases. Per the germline V gene, CDR1 is SGHRS and CDR2 is YFSETQ. This CDR3 is built from 14 residues. CDR3 loop: CASSARDNYNEQFF. DNA for the CDR3: TGCGCCAGCAGCGCCCGGGACAATTACAATGAGCAGTTCTTC. Supplemented by reference TRBV5-1 and TRBJ2-1, the full variable domain reads KAGVTQTPRYLIKTRGQQVTLSCSPISGHRSVSWYQQTPGQGLQFLFEYFSETQRNKGNFPGRFSGRQFSNSRSEMNVSTLELGDSALYLCASSARDNYNEQFFGPGTRLTVL.

This clone was found once. The chain combines TRBV4-3 with TRBJ1-6; D gene uncertain. The ends were cut back, 1 base at V and 1 base at J, with 8 bases in the middle. This CDR3 spans 16 amino acids. CDR1 and CDR2 from the germline V gene are LGHNA and YSLEER. The CDR3 here is CASSQGVGSYNSPLHF. The CDR3 coding sequence is TGCGCCAGCAGCCAAGGGGTTGGTTCCTATAATTCACCCCTCCACTTT.

This sequence joins TRBV19 and TRBJ2-2; possible D gene TRBD2, 6 bases. Trimming stripped 3 bases from V and 5 bases from J, with 16 bases between. The CDR3 contains 16 residues. Germline loops: CDR1 LNHDA, CDR2 SQIVND (reference sequence). The CDR3 DNA sequence: TGTGCCAGTAGTATTGGCGCGGGGATAACGACCGGGGAGCTGTTTTTT. Protein: CASSIGAGITTGELFF.

This sequence joins TRBV11-3 and TRBJ2-1; weak D call: TRBD2 (6 bases). The ends were cut back, 0 bases at V and 8 bases at J, with 14 bases in the middle. This CDR3 is 15 amino acids long. The germline CDR1 and CDR2 sequences are SGHNT and YENEEA. The CDR3 region has the DNA TGTGCCAGCAGCTTAGAAGGACGTTCGGGGGATGAGCAGTTCTTC. It codes for CASSLEGRSGDEQFF.

The rearrangement joins TRBV5-1 to TRBJ1-2, with TRBD1 matching 7 bases. Germline loops: CDR1 SGHRS, CDR2 YFSETQ. The junction had 3 bases not matched to a gene; V was cut back by 3 bases and J by 4 bases. The CDR3 extends over 13 amino acids. CDR3 coding DNA: TGCGCCAGCAGCTCCACAGGGGCCTATGGCTACACCTTC. This gives the protein CASSSTGAYGYTF.

This chain links TRBV7-2 with TRBJ2-3; possible D gene TRBD2, 5 bases. CDR1 and CDR2 from the germline V gene are SGHTA and FQGNSA. Trimming cost V 5 bases and J 2 bases, with 8 bases left between them. The CDR3 loop spans 13 amino acids. The CDR3 region is CASSNGITDTQYF. CDR3 DNA sequence: TGTGCCAGCAGCAACGGGATCACAGATACGCAGTATTTT.

The chain combines TRBV6-5 with TRBJ2-1; 11 bases line up with TRBD2. The germline V gene encodes CDR1 MNHEY and CDR2 SVGAGI. Trimming took 4 bases from V and 7 from J; bases not matched to a gene: 6. This CDR3 is built from 15 residues. The CDR3 reads CASSLVAGGRNEQFF. As DNA, the CDR3 is TGTGCCAGCAGTTTAGTAGCGGGGGGGCGGAATGAGCAGTTCTTC.